This T cell receptor beta chain was obtained from a study of cytomegalovirus exposure and HLA in healthy donors. For the study at large: Early on, a data release was issued that held 80 million to 90 million unique TCRs from HLA-typed donors.

CDR1 and CDR2 from the germline V gene are MNHEY and SVGAGI. The CDR3 loop spans 14 amino acids. Trimming left V 0 bases short and J 1 base short, with 6 bases between. Study conclusions and caveats: For most subjects, TCR beta sequences were reported to predict HLA-A and HLA-B alleles with accuracy.

Remarks on this clone: Its cognate antigen is unknown.

Primers: 60 Vbeta forward and 13 Jbeta reverse. Under the authors' procedure: Per a later analysis, the number of unique TCR beta chains was about 78 million, of which some 10 million were shared. Sequenced by immunoSEQ multiplex PCR; TCRdb stores in-frame clones only, minus some. V and J calls and clone size are copied from that table; D and trimming were computed from the DNA. The sample lists about 130,000 clones; approximately 81% were seen once. The sequenced material came from PBMCs. The chain employs TRBV6-5 and TRBJ1-2; D is undetermined. The clonotype originates from a male donor in good health and CMV-seronegative. The CDR3 coding sequence is TGTGCCAGCAGTTACTCGAGGGATAACTATGGCTACACCTTC. It translates to CASSYSRDNYGYTF.